The 2 T cell receptor beta chains listed next were all sequenced from one sample in a study of blood T cell repertoires in COVID-19. Generated by immunoSEQ multiplex PCR, the TCRdb table keeps only in-frame clones and is missing some. The table includes about 300,000 clones, 86% detected once. Sequenced sample: PBMCs or T cells enriched from blood (not recorded which). The receptors stem from a woman aged 18-29 years who had recovered from COVID-19.

The chain couples TRBV2 to TRBJ1-5; maybe TRBD1 (5 bases). V was clipped by 3 bases and J by 0 bases, with 9 bases between them. Germline V gene lookup returns CDR1 SNHLY and CDR2 FYNNEI. CDR3 size: 15 residues. CDR3 coding DNA: TGTGCCAGCAGTGAGACAGCTGATAGCAATCAGCCCCAGCATTTT. Translated, it gives CASSETADSNQPQHF. The full variable domain, in which reference TRBV2 and TRBJ1-5 provide the parts outside the CDR3, is EPEVTQTPSHQVTQMGQEVILRCVPISNHLYFYWYRQILGQKVEFLVSFYNNEISEKSEIFDDQFSVERPDGSNFTLKIRSTKLEDSAMYFCASSETADSNQPQHFGDGTRLSIL.

The J gene is TRBJ1-4, the V gene TRBV27, with TRBD1 matching over 7 bases. The ends lost 7 bases at V and 8 bases at J; junction bases unmatched: 10. The CDR3 consists of 14 residues. CDR1 and CDR2 (germline): MNHEY, SMNVEV (reference sequence). CDR3 region: CASTSRQGQEKLFF. CDR3 DNA: TGTGCCAGCACCTCCCGACAGGGACAGGAAAAACTGTTTTTT.